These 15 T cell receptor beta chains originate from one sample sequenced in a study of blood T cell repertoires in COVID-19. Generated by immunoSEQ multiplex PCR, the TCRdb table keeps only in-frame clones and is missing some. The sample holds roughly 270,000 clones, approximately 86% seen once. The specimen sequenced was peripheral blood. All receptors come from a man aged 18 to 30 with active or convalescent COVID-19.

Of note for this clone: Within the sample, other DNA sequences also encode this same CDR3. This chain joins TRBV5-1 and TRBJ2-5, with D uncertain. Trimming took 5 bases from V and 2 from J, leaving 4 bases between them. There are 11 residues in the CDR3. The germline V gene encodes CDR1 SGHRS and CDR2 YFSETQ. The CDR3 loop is CASRLQETQYF. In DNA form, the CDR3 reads TGCGCCAGCAGACTACAAGAGACCCAGTACTTC.

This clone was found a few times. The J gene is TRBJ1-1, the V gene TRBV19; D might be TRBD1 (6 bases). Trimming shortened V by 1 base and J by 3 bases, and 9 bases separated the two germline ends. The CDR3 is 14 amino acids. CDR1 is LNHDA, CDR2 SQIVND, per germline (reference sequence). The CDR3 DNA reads TGTGCCAGTAGTATAGGGGGGCCGTACACTGAAGCTTTCTTT. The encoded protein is CASSIGGPYTEAFF.

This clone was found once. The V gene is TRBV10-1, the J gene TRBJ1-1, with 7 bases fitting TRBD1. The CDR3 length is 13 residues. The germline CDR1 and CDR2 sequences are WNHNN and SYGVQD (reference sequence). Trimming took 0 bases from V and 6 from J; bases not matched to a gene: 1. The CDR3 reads CASSESDRAEAFF. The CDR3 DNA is TGCGCCAGCAGTGAGTCTGACAGGGCTGAAGCTTTCTTT.

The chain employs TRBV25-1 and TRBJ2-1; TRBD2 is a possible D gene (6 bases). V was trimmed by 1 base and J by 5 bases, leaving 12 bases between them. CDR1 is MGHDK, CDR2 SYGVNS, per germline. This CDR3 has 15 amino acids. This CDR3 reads CASSEWGVDDNEQFF. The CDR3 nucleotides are TGTGCCAGCAGTGAATGGGGGGTAGACGACAATGAGCAGTTCTTC. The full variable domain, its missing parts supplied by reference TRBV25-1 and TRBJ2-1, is EADIYQTPRYLVIGTGKKITLECSQTMGHDKMYWYQQDPGMELHLIHYSYGVNSTEKGDLSSESTVSRIRTEHFPLTLESARPSHTSQYLCASSEWGVDDNEQFFGPGTRLTVL.

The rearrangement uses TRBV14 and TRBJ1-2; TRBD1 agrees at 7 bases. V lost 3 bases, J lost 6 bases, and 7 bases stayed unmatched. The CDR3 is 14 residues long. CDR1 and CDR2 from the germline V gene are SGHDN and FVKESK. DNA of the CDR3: TGTGCCAGCAGCCAGACCTTACAGGGGAATGGCTACACCTTC. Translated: CASSQTLQGNGYTF.

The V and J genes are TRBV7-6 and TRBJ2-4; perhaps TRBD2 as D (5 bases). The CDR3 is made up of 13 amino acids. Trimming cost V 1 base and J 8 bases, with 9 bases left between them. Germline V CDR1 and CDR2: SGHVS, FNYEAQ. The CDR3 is CASSLENGDIQYF. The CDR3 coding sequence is TGTGCCAGCAGCTTAGAAAACGGGGACATTCAGTACTTC.

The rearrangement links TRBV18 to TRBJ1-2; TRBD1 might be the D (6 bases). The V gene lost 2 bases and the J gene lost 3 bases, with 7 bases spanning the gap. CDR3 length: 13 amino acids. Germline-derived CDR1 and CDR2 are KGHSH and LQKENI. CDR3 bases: TGTGCCAGCTCACCAGCAGGGGACTATGGCTACACCTTC. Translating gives CASSPAGDYGYTF.

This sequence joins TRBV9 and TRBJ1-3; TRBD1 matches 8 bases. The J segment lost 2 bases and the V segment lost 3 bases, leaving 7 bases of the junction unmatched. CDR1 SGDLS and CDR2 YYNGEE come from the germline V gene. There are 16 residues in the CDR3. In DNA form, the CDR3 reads TGTGCCAGCAGCGCATCCCCGACAGGGGCTGGAAACACCATATATTTT. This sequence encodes CASSASPTGAGNTIYF.

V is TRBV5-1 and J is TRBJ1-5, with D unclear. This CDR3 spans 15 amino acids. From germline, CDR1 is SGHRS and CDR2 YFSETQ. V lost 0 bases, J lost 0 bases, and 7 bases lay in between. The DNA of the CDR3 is TGCGCCAGCAGCTTGGGGAGAGATAGCAATCAGCCCCAGCATTTT. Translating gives CASSLGRDSNQPQHF.

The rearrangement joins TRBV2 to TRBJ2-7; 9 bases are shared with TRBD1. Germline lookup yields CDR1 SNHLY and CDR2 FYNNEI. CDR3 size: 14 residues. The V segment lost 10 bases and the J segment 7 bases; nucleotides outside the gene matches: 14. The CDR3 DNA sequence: TGTGCCATCGCTTTTCCGGGACAGGGATGGGAGCAGTACTTC. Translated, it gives CAIAFPGQGWEQYF.

As DNA, the CDR3 is TGTGCCAGCAGCTTGGGGTGGGGAGGGACCTACGAGCAGTACTTC. As protein: CASSLGWGGTYEQYF. J is TRBJ2-7 and V is TRBV5-6; 7 nucleotides match TRBD2. Germline V gene sequence: CDR1 SGHDT, CDR2 YYEEEE. J gave up 2 bases and V 0 bases, and 5 bases lay outside the gene matches. The CDR3 totals 15 residues.

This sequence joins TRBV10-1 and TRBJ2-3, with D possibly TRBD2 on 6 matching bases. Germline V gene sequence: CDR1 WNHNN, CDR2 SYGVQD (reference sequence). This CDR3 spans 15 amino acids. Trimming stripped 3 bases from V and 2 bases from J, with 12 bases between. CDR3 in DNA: TGCGCCAGCAGTGACGGGGGTCGGGACACAGATACGCAGTATTTT. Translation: CASSDGGRDTDTQYF.

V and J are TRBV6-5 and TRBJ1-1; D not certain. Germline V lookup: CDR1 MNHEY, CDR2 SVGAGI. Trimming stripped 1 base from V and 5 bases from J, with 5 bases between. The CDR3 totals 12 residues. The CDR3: CASSYFQTEAFF. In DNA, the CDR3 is TGTGCCAGCAGTTACTTCCAGACTGAAGCTTTCTTT.

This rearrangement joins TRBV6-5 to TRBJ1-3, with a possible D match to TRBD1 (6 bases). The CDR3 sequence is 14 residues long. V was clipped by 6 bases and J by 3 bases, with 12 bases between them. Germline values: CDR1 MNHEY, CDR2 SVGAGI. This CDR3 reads CASSTGLGGNTIYF. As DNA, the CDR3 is TGTGCCAGCAGCACAGGGTTAGGTGGAAACACCATATATTTT.

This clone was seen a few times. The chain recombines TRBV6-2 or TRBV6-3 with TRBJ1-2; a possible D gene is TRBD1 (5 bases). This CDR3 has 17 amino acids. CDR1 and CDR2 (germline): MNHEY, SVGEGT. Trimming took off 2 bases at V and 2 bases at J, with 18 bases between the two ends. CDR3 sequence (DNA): TGTGCCAGCAGTTACCCCTTGGGGAGGGGCCTCAACTATGGCTACACCTTC. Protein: CASSYPLGRGLNYGYTF.